The 23 T cell receptor beta chains in this list originate from one sample, sequenced in a study of T-cell memory formation after mild COVID-19. Each CDR3 protein is one row after TCRdb ran MiXCR on the 5' RACE reads. This sample has some 280,000 distinct CDR3 sequences, with about 17% found just once. The sample taken for sequencing was PBMCs or a T cell subset sorted from them (not recorded which). These receptors all come from a young man who had mild COVID-19 (a few samples of this study predate the infection). Cell type and time point are not known.

This clonotype was observed a handful of times. V is TRBV7-8 and J is TRBJ2-1; D is unresolved. Germline V gene data show CDR1 as SGHVS and CDR2 as FQNEAQ. The V and J ends lost 6 bases and 10 bases respectively, with 10 bases between them. The CDR3 is 11 residues long. CDR3 amino acids: CASRRQSEQFF. In DNA, the CDR3 is TGTGCCAGCAGGAGGCAGTCCGAGCAGTTCTTC.

This chain joins TRBV20-1 and TRBJ2-1, with 8 bases identical to TRBD2. The CDR3 extends over 16 amino acids. The V and J ends lost 0 bases and 2 bases, in that order; junction bases with no gene match: 6. Germline V gene sequence: CDR1 DFQATT, CDR2 SNEGSKA (reference sequence). CDR3 sequence: CSARDHRGGPYNEQFF. The CDR3 nucleotides read TGCAGTGCTAGAGATCATCGCGGGGGGCCCTACAATGAGCAGTTCTTC.

In this sample, this clonotype turned up a few times. V and J are TRBV4-1 and TRBJ2-5; perhaps D is TRBD1 or TRBD2 (6 bases each). This CDR3 is built from 18 residues. CDR1 and CDR2 (germline): MGHRA, YSYEKL. The ends were cut back, 4 bases at V and 1 base at J, with 22 bases in the middle. The CDR3 nucleotides are TGCGCCAGCAGCCTCCGGGCCGGGGGCAGGGGAGGCCAAGAGACCCAGTACTTC. This encodes CASSLRAGGRGGQETQYF.

The chain joins TRBV10-3 to TRBJ2-5; unclear D gene. The CDR3 contains 13 residues. Trimming shortened V by 0 bases and J by 1 base, and 3 bases separated the two germline ends. From germline, CDR1 is ENHRY and CDR2 SYGVKD. In DNA form, the CDR3 reads TGTGCCATCAGTGAGTCTCCCCAAGAGACCCAGTACTTC. It translates to CAISESPQETQYF.

This clonotype was observed a few times. The gene calls are TRBV9 and TRBJ1-6, with unresolved D. Germline-derived CDR1 and CDR2 are SGDLS and YYNGEE. V was clipped by 3 bases and J by 5 bases, with 9 bases between them. The CDR3 length is 14 residues. CDR3 region: CASSEGSHNSPLHF. CDR3 coding DNA: TGTGCCAGCAGCGAAGGCAGCCATAATTCACCCCTCCACTTT.

This clonotype was found many times. The chain recombines TRBV27 with TRBJ2-6; unclear D gene. Trimming cost V 9 bases and J 0 bases, with 9 bases left between them. This CDR3 has 14 amino acids. The germline gives CDR1 MNHEY, CDR2 SMNVEV (reference sequence). The CDR3 region is CASRRNSGANVLTF. CDR3 nucleotide sequence: TGTGCCAGTAGACGGAACTCTGGGGCCAACGTCCTGACTTTC.

The CDR3 region is CASSQGVSGGGTDTQYF. CDR3 coding DNA: TGCGCCAGCAGCCAAGGGGTCAGCGGGGGGGGCACAGATACGCAGTATTTT. The chain employs TRBV4-1 and TRBJ2-3, with 10 nucleotides matching TRBD2. V lost 1 base to trimming and J lost 1 base; unmatched junction nucleotides: 5. Germline CDR1 reads MGHRA; CDR2 reads YSYEKL. The CDR3 has 17 amino acids.

This clonotype has a handful of counts. V gene TRBV7-9 combines with J gene TRBJ1-1; no definite D call. Germline V CDR1 and CDR2: SEHNR, FQNEAQ (reference sequence). Trimming took off 7 bases at V and 12 bases at J, with 15 bases between the two ends. The CDR3 covers 11 residues. The CDR3 loop is CASTQAPETFF. The CDR3 coding sequence is TGTGCCAGCACCCAGGCGCCCGAAACTTTCTTT.

This clonotype was picked up a small number of times. The chain uses TRBV7-2 and TRBJ1-1, with D possibly matching TRBD1 (6 bases). The germline CDR1 and CDR2 sequences are SGHTA and FQGNSA. Trimming left V 5 bases short and J 1 base short, with 11 bases between. The CDR3 runs 14 residues. CDR3 DNA sequence: TGTGCCAGCAGCCGACTGGACAGGAACACTGAAGCTTTCTTT. Translated: CASSRLDRNTEAFF.

DNA of the CDR3: TGTGCCAGCAGCCAACCCGGACATCACGGGGAGCTGTTTTTT. The encoded protein is CASSQPGHHGELFF. The chain is built from TRBV6-5 and TRBJ2-2; TRBD1 might be the D (5 bases). The CDR3 is 14 amino acids. Germline CDR1 reads MNHEY; CDR2 reads SVGAGI. Trimming shortened V by 6 bases and J by 7 bases, and 15 bases separated the two germline ends.

V gene TRBV18 combines with J gene TRBJ1-5; D is unresolved. CDR1 is KGHSH and CDR2 is LQKENI in the germline V gene. V was clipped by 0 bases and J by 7 bases, with 7 bases between them. This CDR3 is built from 13 residues. The CDR3 region is CASSPPPPQPQHF. The CDR3 nucleotides read TGTGCCAGCTCACCACCGCCCCCGCAGCCCCAGCATTTT.

This clonotype was seen only a few times. The chain uses TRBV7-8 and TRBJ2-3; D may be TRBD2 (6 bases). The CDR3 runs to 15 residues. Trimming shortened V by 6 bases and J by 4 bases, and 17 bases separated the two germline ends. Germline V gene lookup returns CDR1 SGHVS and CDR2 FQNEAQ. This chain's CDR3 is CASRRGPGSADTQYF. The CDR3 nucleotides are TGTGCCAGCAGACGGGGACCCGGGAGTGCAGATACGCAGTATTTT.

This clonotype was seen a handful of times. This chain connects TRBV20-1 to TRBJ1-1; D unresolved. The CDR3 is made up of 11 amino acids. Germline V CDR1 and CDR2: DFQATT, SNEGSKA (reference sequence). Trimming took off 7 bases at V and 5 bases at J, with 11 bases between the two ends. The CDR3 DNA is TGCAGTGGGAGTGGGGTAACTGAAGCTTTCTTT. Amino acids: CSGSGVTEAFF.

The chain has TRBV6-6 and TRBJ2-3; 10 bases agree with TRBD2. The V gene's germline CDR1 is MNHNY and CDR2 SVGAGI (reference sequence). V gave up 0 bases and J gave up 0 bases; unmatched junction bases: 3. The CDR3 consists of 17 residues. CDR3 nucleotide sequence: TGTGCCAGCAGTTACTCGGCTAGCGGGGGTAGCACAGATACGCAGTATTTT. The encoded protein is CASSYSASGGSTDTQYF.

The chain combines TRBV7-9 with TRBJ2-7; TRBD2 matches 7 bases. From germline, CDR1 is SEHNR and CDR2 FQNEAQ (reference sequence). The CDR3 loop spans 13 amino acids. CDR3 sequence reads: CASSLGGGLRRHV. The CDR3 nucleotides are TGTGCCAGCAGCTTAGGGGGGGGGTTAAGACGGCACGTC.

V gene TRBV7-2 combines with J gene TRBJ2-4; no clear D. Germline CDR1 SGHTA, CDR2 FQGNSA. This CDR3 has 15 residues. The ends were cut back, 4 bases at V and 0 bases at J, with 10 bases in the middle. CDR3 loop: CASSSPVLAKNIQYF. For the CDR3, the DNA is TGTGCCAGCAGCTCCCCCGTACTAGCCAAAAACATTCAGTACTTC. The complete variable domain, with remaining parts taken from reference TRBV7-2 and TRBJ2-4, reads GAGVSQSPSNKVTEKGKDVELRCDPISGHTALYWYRQSLGQGLEFLIYFQGNSAPDKSGLPSDRFSAERTGGSVSTLTIQRTQQEDSAVYLCASSSPVLAKNIQYFGAGTRLSVL.

V and J are TRBV4-2 and TRBJ1-2; a possible D gene is TRBD1 (5 bases). V lost 2 bases and J lost 4, with 14 bases in between. This CDR3 has 15 residues. Germline-derived CDR1 and CDR2 are LGHNA and YNFKEQ. CDR3 in amino acids: CASSQLQEQIYGYTF. The CDR3 bases are TGTGCCAGCAGCCAATTACAGGAGCAGATCTATGGCTACACCTTC.

The gene calls are TRBV6-2 or TRBV6-3 and TRBJ1-5; TRBD1 aligns across 8 bases. Unmatched junction bases numbered 3, after V lost 0 bases and J lost 2 bases. The CDR3 is made up of 16 amino acids. Looked up from germline, CDR1 is MNHEY and CDR2 is SVGEGT. The CDR3 protein is CASSYSGTGGNQPQHF. For the CDR3, the DNA is TGTGCCAGCAGTTACTCCGGGACAGGAGGCAATCAGCCCCAGCATTTT.

This clonotype appeared a few times. The J gene is TRBJ2-7, the V gene TRBV6-6; D call uncertain. Trimming removed 1 base from V and 5 bases from J, with 0 bases in between. Germline V gene data show CDR1 as MNHNY and CDR2 as SVGAGI (reference sequence). This CDR3 has 10 amino acids. The CDR3 loop is CASSYYEQYF. CDR3 coding DNA: TGTGCCAGCAGTTACTACGAGCAGTACTTC.

The chain combines TRBV12-5 with TRBJ2-1, with 9 bases lining up with TRBD2. This CDR3 is built from 19 residues. V was clipped by 3 bases and J by 4 bases; unmatched bases: 16. Germline V gene sequence: CDR1 LGHNT, CDR2 FRNRAP. This chain's CDR3 is CASGLPTSSSGGPYNEQFF. The CDR3, as DNA: TGTGCTAGTGGTTTACCTACCTCAAGTAGCGGGGGTCCTTACAATGAGCAGTTCTTC.

Many counts were recorded for this clonotype. This rearrangement joins TRBV9 to TRBJ2-2; D gene unclear. This CDR3 is 16 amino acids long. The V end lost 0 bases, the J end lost 0 bases, and 9 bases lay between the germline ends. CDR1 and CDR2 (germline): SGDLS, YYNGEE. In DNA, the CDR3 is TGTGCCAGCAGCGTAGAGGGTCCACCGAACACCGGGGAGCTGTTTTTT. Amino acid sequence: CASSVEGPPNTGELFF.

This clonotype was picked up a small number of times. The V call is TRBV4-2, the J call TRBJ2-7; D call uncertain. CDR3 length: 15 amino acids. Per the germline V gene, CDR1 is LGHNA and CDR2 is YNFKEQ. V shed 3 bases and J shed 0 bases, with 12 bases lying between them. Here the CDR3 reads CASSQPRKSSYEQYF. Written as DNA, the CDR3 is TGTGCCAGCAGCCAGCCTAGAAAGAGCTCCTACGAGCAGTACTTC.

This clonotype was picked up a small number of times. This chain joins TRBV4-1 and TRBJ2-5; 8 bases map to TRBD1. The CDR3 runs to 16 residues. With 1 base clipped from V and 2 bases from J, the junction kept 6 bases outside the gene matches. The germline gives CDR1 MGHRA, CDR2 YSYEKL. This chain's CDR3 is CASSQGFRGQQETQYF. The CDR3 DNA is TGCGCCAGCAGCCAAGGGTTCAGGGGGCAACAAGAGACCCAGTACTTC.